Shown below are 15 T cell receptor beta chains from a single sample sequenced in a study of beta chain features in type 1 diabetes. The study's findings and limits: Shorter TCRB CDR3s, moderately but significantly so, marked every one of the four CD4+ subsets in Type 1 diabetes patients.

The isolated RNA, all of it, was reverse transcribed, so expressed TCRB transcripts were what got sequenced. The repertoire was sequenced with immunoSEQ multiplex PCR; TCRdb's copy has only in-frame clones and lacks some. Of more than 200,000 clones in the sample, 16% are singletons; the top ten hold approximately 0.087%. Their target antigens are unknown. Sequencing was done on a sample of naive CD4+ T cells from blood. Receptors were obtained from a man aged 25-45 years with type 1 diabetes.

This clone was detected only a few times. The rearrangement joins TRBV29-1 to TRBJ1-1; D is ambiguous. V was clipped by 6 bases and J by 0 bases, with 11 bases between them. The germline CDR1 and CDR2 sequences are SQVTM and ANQGSEA. CDR3 length equals 13 residues. CDR3 sequence: CSVSSLMNTEAFF. The CDR3 nucleotides read TGCAGCGTGAGCAGTTTAATGAACACTGAAGCTTTCTTT.

J is TRBJ2-1 and V is TRBV6-6, with TRBD2 matching 7 bases. The V and J ends lost 2 bases and 7 bases, in that order; junction bases with no gene match: 5. The CDR3 runs to 14 residues. Germline V gene sequence: CDR1 MNHNY, CDR2 SVGAGI (reference sequence). Here the CDR3 reads CASSYKREVNEQFF. The CDR3 DNA follows: TGTGCCAGCAGTTACAAACGGGAGGTAAATGAGCAGTTCTTC.

The V gene is TRBV4-3, the J gene TRBJ1-2; TRBD1 aligns across 7 bases. Germline V gene sequence: CDR1 LGHNA, CDR2 YSLEER. This CDR3 spans 13 amino acids. V gave up 2 bases and J gave up 7 bases; unmatched junction bases: 4. The CDR3 DNA reads as TGCGCCAGCAGCCAAATAACAGGGGCTGGCTACACCTTC. Encoded protein: CASSQITGAGYTF.

This clone was counted a few times. Distinct nucleotide sequences in the sample also encode this CDR3. This sequence joins TRBV7-2 and TRBJ2-1; 8 bases match TRBD1. The CDR3 contains 15 residues. CDR1 is SGHTA, CDR2 FQGNSA, per germline. Trimming at V came to 5 bases and at J to 1 base, leaving 4 bases not matched to a gene. CDR3 DNA: TGTGCCAGCAGCCTCGGACAGGGTTCCTACAATGAGCAGTTCTTC. Amino acid sequence: CASSLGQGSYNEQFF.

This clone was found a few times. J is TRBJ2-7 and V is TRBV7-8, with 10 bases fitting TRBD2. This CDR3 contains 15 residues. Germline V CDR1 and CDR2: SGHVS, FQNEAQ. J gave up 5 bases and V 3 bases, and 7 bases lay outside the gene matches. CDR3 in amino acids: CASSFLAGVENEQYF. CDR3 DNA sequence: TGTGCCAGCAGCTTCCTAGCGGGAGTCGAGAACGAGCAGTACTTC.

The rearrangement links TRBV30 to TRBJ2-7; the D gene is possibly TRBD1 (6 bases). From germline, CDR1 is GTSNPN and CDR2 SVGIG (reference sequence). The V end lost 4 bases, the J end lost 5 bases, and 12 bases lay between the germline ends. This CDR3 contains 12 residues. In DNA form, the CDR3 reads TGTGCCTGGACCATCAGGGGTCACGAGCAGTACTTC. Its protein is CAWTIRGHEQYF.

The chain has TRBV10-3 and TRBJ2-2, with D unclear. Per the germline V gene, CDR1 is ENHRY and CDR2 is SYGVKD. V was clipped by 8 bases and J by 5 bases, with 6 bases between them. CDR3 length equals 11 residues. CDR3 DNA: TGTGCCATCCAAGGGACCGGGGAGCTGTTTTTT. Protein sequence: CAIQGTGELFF.

Note on this clone: The sample has other DNA sequences that encode this CDR3 too. The rearrangement links TRBV30 to TRBJ2-1, with D tentatively TRBD1 (6 bases). Trimming cost V 0 bases and J 10 bases, with 7 bases left between them. Germline lookup yields CDR1 GTSNPN and CDR2 SVGIG (reference sequence). This CDR3 is built from 11 residues. CDR3 residues: CAWSVQGEQFF. Written as DNA, the CDR3 is TGTGCCTGGAGTGTACAGGGCGAGCAGTTCTTC.

The V call is TRBV9, the J call TRBJ1-4, with D possibly being TRBD1 (6 bases). The CDR3 has 14 amino acids. The V gene's germline CDR1 is SGDLS and CDR2 YYNGEE. Between the trimmed V and J ends, which lost 4 bases and 8 bases, there was a span of 15 bases. The CDR3 is CASSTPGAGEKLFF. In DNA, the CDR3 is TGTGCCAGCAGCACCCCGGGGGCGGGAGAAAAACTGTTTTTT. The variable domain in full, with the rest retrieved from reference TRBV9 and TRBJ1-4, is DSGVTQTPKHLITATGQRVTLRCSPRSGDLSVYWYQQSLDQGLQFLIQYYNGEERAKGNILERFSAQQFPDLHSELNLSSLELGDSALYFCASSTPGAGEKLFFGSGTQLSVL.

This clone was recorded a few times. The rearrangement uses TRBV4-1 and TRBJ2-5; D is unclear. V dropped 1 base and J dropped 2 bases, with 8 bases sitting between them. CDR3 length: 14 amino acids. In germline, CDR1 is MGHRA, CDR2 YSYEKL. The CDR3 nucleotides read TGCGCCAGCAGCCAAGGACGGTCGCAAGAGACCCAGTACTTC. Encoded protein: CASSQGRSQETQYF.

J is TRBJ1-2 and V is TRBV13; no clear D. The CDR3 contains 13 residues. V was clipped by 6 bases and J by 4 bases, with 12 bases between them. The V gene's germline CDR1 is PRHDT and CDR2 FYEKMQ (reference sequence). CDR3 nucleotide sequence: TGTGCCAGCAGAGAGAGGGCCAGCTATGGCTACACCTTC. Translating it yields CASRERASYGYTF.

J is TRBJ2-3 and V is TRBV28; perhaps TRBD1 as D (5 bases). Trimming took 5 bases from V and 7 from J, leaving 22 bases between them. Germline V lookup: CDR1 MDHEN, CDR2 SYDVKM. The CDR3 sequence is 16 residues long. This CDR3 reads CASSAQGPALMNTQYF. The CDR3 DNA follows: TGTGCCAGCAGTGCCCAGGGTCCCGCACTTATGAATACGCAGTATTTT.

In DNA form, the CDR3 reads TGTGCCAGCAGCTCGCAGGGGAACCAGCCCCAGCATTTT. This sequence encodes CASSSQGNQPQHF. V is TRBV14 and J is TRBJ1-5; D might be TRBD1 (6 bases). Trimming removed 5 bases from V and 7 bases from J, with 12 bases in between. The CDR3 length is 13 residues. The germline V gene encodes CDR1 SGHDN and CDR2 FVKESK.

This rearrangement joins TRBV29-1 to TRBJ2-7; 12 positions match TRBD2. CDR3 length: 15 amino acids. Germline assignment: CDR1 SQVTM and CDR2 ANQGSEA. Trimming took 4 bases from V and 5 from J; bases not matched to a gene: 9. CDR3 sequence: CSVGFSASGRDEQYF. The DNA of the CDR3 is TGCAGCGTTGGCTTTTCGGCTAGCGGGAGGGACGAGCAGTACTTC.

This clone was seen more than once but under ten times. The chain recombines TRBV7-8 with TRBJ2-7, with D possibly TRBD1 on 6 matching bases. The CDR3 covers 14 residues. Per germline, CDR1 SGHVS and CDR2 FQNEAQ. The V end lost 4 bases, the J end lost 6 bases, and 16 bases lay between the germline ends. The CDR3 region has the DNA TGTGCCAGCAGCTACTCACGACAGGTGGCCGAGCAGTACTTC. Its translation: CASSYSRQVAEQYF.